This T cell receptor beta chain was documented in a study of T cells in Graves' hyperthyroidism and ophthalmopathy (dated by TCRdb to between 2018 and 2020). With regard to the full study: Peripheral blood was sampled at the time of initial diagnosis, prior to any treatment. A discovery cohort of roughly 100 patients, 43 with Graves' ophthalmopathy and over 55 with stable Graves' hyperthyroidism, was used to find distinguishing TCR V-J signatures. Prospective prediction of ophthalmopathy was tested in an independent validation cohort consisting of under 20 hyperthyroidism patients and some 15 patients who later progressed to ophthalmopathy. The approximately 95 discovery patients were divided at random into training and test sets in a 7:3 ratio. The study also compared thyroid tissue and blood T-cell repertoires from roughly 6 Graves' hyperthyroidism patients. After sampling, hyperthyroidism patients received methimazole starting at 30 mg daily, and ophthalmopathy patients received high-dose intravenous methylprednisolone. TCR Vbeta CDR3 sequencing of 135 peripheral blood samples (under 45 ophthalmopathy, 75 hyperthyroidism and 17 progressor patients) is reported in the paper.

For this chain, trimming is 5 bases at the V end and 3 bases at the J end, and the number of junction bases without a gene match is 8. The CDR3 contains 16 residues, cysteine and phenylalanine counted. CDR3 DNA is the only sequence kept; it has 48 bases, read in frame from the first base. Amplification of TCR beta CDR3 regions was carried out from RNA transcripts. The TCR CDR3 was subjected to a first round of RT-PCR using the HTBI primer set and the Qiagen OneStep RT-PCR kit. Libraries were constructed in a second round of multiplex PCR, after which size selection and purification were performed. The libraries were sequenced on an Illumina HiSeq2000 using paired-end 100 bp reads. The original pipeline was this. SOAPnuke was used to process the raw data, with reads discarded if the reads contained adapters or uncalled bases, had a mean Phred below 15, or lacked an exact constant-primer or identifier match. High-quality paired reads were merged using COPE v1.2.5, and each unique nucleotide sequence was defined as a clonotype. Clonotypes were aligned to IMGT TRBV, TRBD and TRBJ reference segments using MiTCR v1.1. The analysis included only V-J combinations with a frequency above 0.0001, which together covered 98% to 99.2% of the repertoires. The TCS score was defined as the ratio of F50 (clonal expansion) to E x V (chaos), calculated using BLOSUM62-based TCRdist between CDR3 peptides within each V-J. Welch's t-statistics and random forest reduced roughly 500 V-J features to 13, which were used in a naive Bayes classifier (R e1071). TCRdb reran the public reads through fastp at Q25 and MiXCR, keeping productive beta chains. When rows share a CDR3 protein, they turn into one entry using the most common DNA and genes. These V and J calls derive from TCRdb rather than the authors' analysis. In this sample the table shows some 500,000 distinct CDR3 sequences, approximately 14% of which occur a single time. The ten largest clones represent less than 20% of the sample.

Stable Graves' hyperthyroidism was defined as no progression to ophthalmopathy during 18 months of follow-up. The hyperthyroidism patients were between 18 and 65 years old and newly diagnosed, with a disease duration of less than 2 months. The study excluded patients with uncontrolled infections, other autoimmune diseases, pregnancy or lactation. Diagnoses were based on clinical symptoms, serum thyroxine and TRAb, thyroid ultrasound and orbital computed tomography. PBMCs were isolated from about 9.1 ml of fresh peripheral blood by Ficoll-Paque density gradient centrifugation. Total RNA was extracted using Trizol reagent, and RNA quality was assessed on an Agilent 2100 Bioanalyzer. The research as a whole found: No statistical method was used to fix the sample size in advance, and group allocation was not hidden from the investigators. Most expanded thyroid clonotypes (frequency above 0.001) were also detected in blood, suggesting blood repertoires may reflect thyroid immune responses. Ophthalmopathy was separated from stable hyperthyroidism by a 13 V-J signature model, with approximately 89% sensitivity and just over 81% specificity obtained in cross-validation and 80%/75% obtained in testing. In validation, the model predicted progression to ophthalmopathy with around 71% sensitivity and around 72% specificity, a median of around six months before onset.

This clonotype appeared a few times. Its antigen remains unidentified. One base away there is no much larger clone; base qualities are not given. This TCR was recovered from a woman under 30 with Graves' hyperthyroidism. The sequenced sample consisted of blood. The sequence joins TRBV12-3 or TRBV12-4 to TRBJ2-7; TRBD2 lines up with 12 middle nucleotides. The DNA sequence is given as TGTGCCAGCAGTCCGCGACTAGCGGGAGCTTTCTACGAGCAGTACTTC. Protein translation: CASSPRLAGAFYEQYF.